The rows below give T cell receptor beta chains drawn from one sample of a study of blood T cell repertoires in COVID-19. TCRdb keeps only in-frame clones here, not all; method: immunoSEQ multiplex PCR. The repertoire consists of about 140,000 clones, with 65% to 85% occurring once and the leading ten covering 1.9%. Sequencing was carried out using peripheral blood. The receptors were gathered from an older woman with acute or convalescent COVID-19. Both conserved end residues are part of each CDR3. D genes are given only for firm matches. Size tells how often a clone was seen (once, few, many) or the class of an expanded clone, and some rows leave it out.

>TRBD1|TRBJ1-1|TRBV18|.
CASSRTGDTEAFF
TGTGCCAGCTCACGTACAGGGGACACTGAAGCTTTCTTT
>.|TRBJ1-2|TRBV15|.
CATSSGRGSNYGYTF
TGTGCCACCAGCAGTGGACGGGGATCCAACTATGGCTACACCTTC
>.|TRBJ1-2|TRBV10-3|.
CAISATGDPNYGYTF
TGTGCCATCAGTGCGACAGGAGATCCTAACTATGGCTACACCTTC
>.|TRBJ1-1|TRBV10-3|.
CAISGGRSEAFF
TGTGCCATCAGTGGGGGGAGGTCCGAAGCTTTCTTT
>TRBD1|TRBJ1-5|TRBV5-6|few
CASSLTGGGNQPQHF
TGTGCCAGCAGCTTAACAGGGGGCGGAAATCAGCCCCAGCATTTT
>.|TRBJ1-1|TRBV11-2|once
CASTGRTEAFF
TGTGCCAGTACAGGGCGGACTGAAGCTTTCTTT
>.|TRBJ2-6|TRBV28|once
CASSLRSGANVLTF
TGTGCCAGCAGTTTACGCTCTGGGGCCAACGTCCTGACTTTC
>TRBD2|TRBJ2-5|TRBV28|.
CASSLGGNQETQYF
TGTGCCAGCAGTTTGGGAGGGAACCAAGAGACCCAGTACTTC
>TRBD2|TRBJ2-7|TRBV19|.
CASSITSGEQYF
TGTGCCAGTAGTATTACTAGCGGCGAGCAGTACTTC
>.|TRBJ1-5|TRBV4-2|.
CASSQRGDQPQHF
TGTGCCAGCAGCCAAAGAGGTGATCAGCCCCAGCATTTT
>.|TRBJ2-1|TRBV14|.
CASSQDWRAGEQFF
TGTGCCAGCAGCCAAGACTGGAGGGCCGGTGAGCAGTTCTTC